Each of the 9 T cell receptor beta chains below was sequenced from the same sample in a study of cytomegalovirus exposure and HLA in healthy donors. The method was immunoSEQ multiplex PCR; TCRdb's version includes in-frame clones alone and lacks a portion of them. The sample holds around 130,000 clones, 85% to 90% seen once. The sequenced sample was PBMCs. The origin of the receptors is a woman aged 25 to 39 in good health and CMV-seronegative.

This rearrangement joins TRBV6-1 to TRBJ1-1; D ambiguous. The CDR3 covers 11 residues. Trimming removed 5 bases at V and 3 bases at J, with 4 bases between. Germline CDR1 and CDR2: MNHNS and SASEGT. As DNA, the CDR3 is TGTGCCAGCAGTTCCTACACTGAAGCTTTCTTT. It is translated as CASSSYTEAFF.

This CDR3 is CASSMGEGYGYGYTF. The CDR3 coding sequence is TGCGCCAGCAGCATGGGGGAGGGGTACGGCTATGGCTACACCTTC. This sequence joins TRBV5-1 and TRBJ1-2; the D gene is possibly TRBD1 (5 bases). This CDR3 region has 15 residues. The germline gives CDR1 SGHRS, CDR2 YFSETQ. V was shortened by 4 bases and J by 4 bases, with 17 bases between the two germline ends.

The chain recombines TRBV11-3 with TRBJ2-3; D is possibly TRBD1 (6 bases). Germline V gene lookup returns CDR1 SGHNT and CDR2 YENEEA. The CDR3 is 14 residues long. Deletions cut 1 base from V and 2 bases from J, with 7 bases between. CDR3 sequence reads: CASSLGTDTDTQYF. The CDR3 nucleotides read TGTGCCAGCAGCTTAGGGACAGACACAGATACGCAGTATTTT.

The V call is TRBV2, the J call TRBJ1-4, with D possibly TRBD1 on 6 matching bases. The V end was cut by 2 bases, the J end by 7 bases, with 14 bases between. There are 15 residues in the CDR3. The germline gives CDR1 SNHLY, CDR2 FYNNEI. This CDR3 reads CASSELGAPGEKLFF. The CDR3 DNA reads TGTGCCAGCAGTGAATTGGGGGCGCCGGGTGAAAAACTGTTTTTT.

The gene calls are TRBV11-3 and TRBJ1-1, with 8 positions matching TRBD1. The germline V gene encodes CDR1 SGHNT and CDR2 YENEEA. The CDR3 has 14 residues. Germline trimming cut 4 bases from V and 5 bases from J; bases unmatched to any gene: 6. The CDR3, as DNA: TGTGCCAGCAGCTACACAGGGGGAGGAACTGAAGCTTTCTTT. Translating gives CASSYTGGGTEAFF.

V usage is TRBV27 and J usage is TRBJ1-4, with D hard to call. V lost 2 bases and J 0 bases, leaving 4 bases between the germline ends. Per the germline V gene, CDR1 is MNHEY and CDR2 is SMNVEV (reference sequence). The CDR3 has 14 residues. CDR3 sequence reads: CASSLTSTNEKLFF. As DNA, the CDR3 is TGTGCCAGCAGTTTAACTTCAACTAATGAAAAACTGTTTTTT.

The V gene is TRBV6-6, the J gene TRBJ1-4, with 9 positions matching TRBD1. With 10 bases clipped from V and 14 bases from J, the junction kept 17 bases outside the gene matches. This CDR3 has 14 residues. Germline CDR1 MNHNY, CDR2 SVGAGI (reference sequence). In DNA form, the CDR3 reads TGTGCCACCTACAGGGGGCAACAACAACCAACTCTGTTTTTT. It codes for CATYRGQQQPTLFF.

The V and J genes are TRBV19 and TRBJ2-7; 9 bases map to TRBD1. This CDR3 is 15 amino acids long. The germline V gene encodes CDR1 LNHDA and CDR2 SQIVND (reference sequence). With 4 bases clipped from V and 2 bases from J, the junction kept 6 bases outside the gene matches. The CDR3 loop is CASSREDRGAYEQYF. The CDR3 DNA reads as TGTGCCAGTAGTAGGGAGGACAGGGGTGCCTACGAGCAGTACTTC. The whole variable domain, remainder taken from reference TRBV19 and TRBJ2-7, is DGGITQSPKYLFRKEGQNVTLSCEQNLNHDAMYWYRQDPGQGLRLIYYSQIVNDFQKGDIAEGYSVSREKKESFPLTVTSAQKNPTAFYLCASSREDRGAYEQYFGPGTRLTVT.

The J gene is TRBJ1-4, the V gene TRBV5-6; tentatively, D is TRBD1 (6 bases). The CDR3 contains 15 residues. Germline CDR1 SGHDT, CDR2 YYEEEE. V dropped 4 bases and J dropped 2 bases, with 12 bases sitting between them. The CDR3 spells CASSPRDTTNEKLFF. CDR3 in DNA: TGTGCCAGCAGCCCCCGGGACACCACTAATGAAAAACTGTTTTTT.